What follows are 25 T cell receptor beta chains derived from one specimen sequenced in a study of shared clonotypes between healthy human individuals. Here immunoSEQ multiplex PCR was the method, and the copy in TCRdb shows in-frame clones only, minus some. The sample lists under 1,900,000 clones; roughly 98.5% were seen once. The specimen sequenced was naive CD4+ T cells sorted from blood. Described subset: CD45RA+ positively selected. The receptors come from a man between 25 and 39 years old in good health.

The genes are TRBV6-5 and TRBJ1-1; D is possibly TRBD1 (5 bases). The V end lost 5 bases, the J end lost 5 bases, and 15 bases lay between the germline ends. Looked up from germline, CDR1 is MNHEY and CDR2 is SVGAGI. The CDR3 consists of 14 residues. The CDR3 is CASSRGKGWTEAFF. The CDR3 region has the DNA TGTGCCAGCAGTCGCGGGAAGGGGTGGACTGAAGCTTTCTTT.

A single count supports this clone. V usage is TRBV19 and J usage is TRBJ1-2; perhaps TRBD1 as D (6 bases). Germline CDR1 and CDR2: LNHDA and SQIVND (reference sequence). Deletions cut 7 bases from V and 2 bases from J, with 11 bases between. The CDR3 spans 13 residues. The CDR3 nucleotides read TGTGCCAGTAAACACAGGGACAACTATGGCTACACCTTC. It yields the protein CASKHRDNYGYTF.

V is TRBV10-2 and J is TRBJ2-1; D possibly corresponds to TRBD2 (5 bases). CDR1 and CDR2 from the germline V gene are WSHSY and SAAADI. V was cut by 7 bases and J by 6 bases, with 13 bases left in between. The CDR3 covers 13 residues. CDR3 in amino acids: CASKEERFNEQFF. CDR3 nucleotide sequence: TGCGCCAGCAAGGAGGAACGCTTCAATGAGCAGTTCTTC.

The chain is built from TRBV6-6 and TRBJ1-1; TRBD1 matches 7 bases. The J segment lost 12 bases and the V segment lost 3 bases, leaving 16 bases of the junction unmatched. The CDR3 has 15 amino acids. CDR1 and CDR2 (germline): MNHNY, SVGAGI (reference sequence). The DNA of the CDR3 is TGTGCCAGCAGTTATCAGGGACAGCTCGACCCTAGGACTTTCTTT. It codes for CASSYQGQLDPRTFF.

This sequence joins TRBV7-2 and TRBJ2-7; D is uncertain. The V and J ends lost 3 bases and 4 bases respectively, with 13 bases between them. CDR3 length: 14 amino acids. Germline values: CDR1 SGHTA, CDR2 FQGNSA. CDR3 sequence: CASSFGRRTYEQYF. In DNA, the CDR3 is TGTGCCAGCAGCTTCGGCAGGAGAACATACGAGCAGTACTTC.

The genes are TRBV10-2 and TRBJ2-7, with 10 bases matching TRBD2. Trimming took 7 bases from V and 4 from J; bases not matched to a gene: 4. The CDR3 runs 13 residues. CDR1 and CDR2 (germline): WSHSY, SAAADI. CDR3 residues: CASKGLATYEQYF. The CDR3 nucleotides are TGCGCCAGCAAGGGACTAGCGACTTACGAGCAGTACTTC.

The CDR3 loop reads CASSPLGTSGREPNEQFF. CDR3 bases: TGTGCCAGCTCACCACTCGGTACTAGCGGGAGGGAGCCCAATGAGCAGTTCTTC. The chain couples TRBV18 to TRBJ2-1; 13 bases fit TRBD2. J lost 6 bases, V lost 1 base, and 9 bases had no gene match. Germline CDR1 is KGHSH and CDR2 is LQKENI. CDR3 length equals 18 residues.

The V call is TRBV5-4, the J call TRBJ2-7; D not certain. V dropped 2 bases and J dropped 8 bases, with 14 bases sitting between them. There are 13 residues in the CDR3. Germline CDR1 is SGHNT and CDR2 is YYREEE (reference sequence). The CDR3: CASSFPPNVQQYF. CDR3 coding DNA: TGTGCCAGCAGCTTTCCCCCAAATGTTCAGCAGTACTTC.

As regards this clone: In the same sample, other DNA sequences code for this CDR3. This rearrangement joins TRBV11-2 to TRBJ2-7; no firm D call. CDR3 size: 11 residues. V lost 5 bases and J 3 bases, leaving 5 bases between the germline ends. Germline CDR1 is SGHAT and CDR2 is FQNNGV. CDR3 protein: CASSPLYEQYF. DNA for the CDR3: TGTGCCAGCAGCCCTCTCTACGAGCAGTACTTC.

This rearrangement joins TRBV29-1 to TRBJ2-3; tentatively, D is TRBD2 (5 bases). The CDR3 loop spans 14 amino acids. Germline-derived CDR1 and CDR2 are SQVTM and ANQGSEA. V lost 3 bases and J 3 bases, leaving 13 bases between the germline ends. This chain's CDR3 is CSVEALAVTDTQYF. In DNA, the CDR3 is TGCAGCGTTGAGGCGCTAGCAGTTACAGATACGCAGTATTTT.

The V and J genes are TRBV2 and TRBJ2-7, with unresolved D. V was shortened by 3 bases and J by 4 bases, with 10 bases between the two germline ends. The CDR3 covers 13 residues. Germline CDR1 SNHLY, CDR2 FYNNEI. CDR3 nucleotide sequence: TGTGCCAGCAGTGAGGGCCCTCCGTACGAGCAGTACTTC. It specifies CASSEGPPYEQYF.

The table lists this clone with a count of one. The chain is built from TRBV30 and TRBJ2-7; 9 bases align to TRBD1. The V and J ends lost 0 bases and 1 base, in that order; junction bases with no gene match: 16. Per germline, CDR1 GTSNPN and CDR2 SVGIG (reference sequence). The CDR3 spans 19 residues. The CDR3 reads CAWSVGPRTGDSRSYEQYF. CDR3 in DNA: TGTGCCTGGAGTGTAGGCCCCCGGACAGGGGACTCTCGGTCCTACGAGCAGTACTTC.

V usage is TRBV7-2 and J usage is TRBJ2-3; 9 bases match TRBD2. J lost 1 base, V lost 5 bases, and 7 bases had no gene match. This CDR3 comprises 16 residues. From germline, CDR1 is SGHTA and CDR2 FQGNSA. In nucleotides, the CDR3 is TGTGCCAGCAGCCGTCATAGCGGGAGTGGCACAGATACGCAGTATTTT. This translates into CASSRHSGSGTDTQYF.

This chain joins TRBV18 and TRBJ2-3; D is perhaps TRBD1 (6 bases). Germline CDR1 and CDR2: KGHSH and LQKENI. V was pared by 0 bases and J by 2 bases, with 9 bases between. The CDR3 spans 15 residues. The CDR3 coding sequence is TGTGCCAGCTCACCACCGAGACAGGCCACAGATACGCAGTATTTT. Translation gives CASSPPRQATDTQYF.

As concerns this clone: This specimen includes other DNA sequences encoding the same CDR3. The rearrangement joins TRBV5-1 to TRBJ1-4, with a weak D call TRBD1 (5 bases). The ends were cut back, 4 bases at V and 0 bases at J, with 7 bases in the middle. This CDR3 is 14 amino acids long. From germline, CDR1 is SGHRS and CDR2 YFSETQ. CDR3 sequence (DNA): TGCGCCAGCAGCCCGACAGCAACTAATGAAAAACTGTTTTTT. Its protein is CASSPTATNEKLFF.

The J gene is TRBJ2-7, the V gene TRBV5-4; TRBD2 might be the D (6 bases). Germline-derived CDR1 and CDR2 are SGHNT and YYREEE (reference sequence). CDR3 length: 16 amino acids. Trimming shortened V by 4 bases and J by 0 bases, and 17 bases separated the two germline ends. This CDR3 reads CASSGVQAGFSYEQYF. The CDR3 nucleotides are TGTGCCAGCAGCGGGGTCCAAGCGGGCTTCTCCTACGAGCAGTACTTC. Looking up the rest from reference TRBV5-4 and TRBJ2-7 gives the full variable domain: ETGVTQSPTHLIKTRGQQVTLRCSSQSGHNTVSWYQQALGQGPQFIFQYYREEENGRGNFPPRFSGLQFPNYSSELNVNALELDDSALYLCASSGVQAGFSYEQYFGPGTRLTVT.

The chain's CDR3 is CAWSADLQETQYF. The DNA for the CDR3 is TGTGCCTGGAGTGCTGACCTGCAAGAGACCCAGTACTTC. The J gene is TRBJ2-5, the V gene TRBV30; D gene unclear. This CDR3 comprises 13 residues. CDR1 is GTSNPN and CDR2 is SVGIG in the germline V gene (reference sequence). Trimming took off 1 base at V and 2 bases at J, with 8 bases between the two ends.

This clone appeared once. The chain uses TRBV5-1 and TRBJ2-1, with D hard to call. Germline loops: CDR1 SGHRS, CDR2 YFSETQ. Between the trimmed V and J ends, which lost 0 bases and 9 bases, there was a span of 16 bases. The CDR3 has 15 residues. The DNA for the CDR3 is TGCGCCAGCAGCTTGGTTGATAGCCTCAGGAGTGAGCAGTTCTTC. Protein product: CASSLVDSLRSEQFF.

As DNA, the CDR3 is TGTGCCAGCAAACTAGCGGGAGTACTTGTCCCCAATGAGCAGTTCTTC. Encoded protein: CASKLAGVLVPNEQFF. J is TRBJ2-1 and V is TRBV28, with 11 nucleotides matching TRBD2. The V and J ends lost 7 bases and 6 bases, in that order; junction bases with no gene match: 11. Germline V gene lookup returns CDR1 MDHEN and CDR2 SYDVKM. This CDR3 is 16 amino acids long.

This clone was picked up a small number of times. V gene TRBV19 combines with J gene TRBJ2-1, with 12 positions matching TRBD2. CDR3 length: 15 residues. Unmatched junction bases numbered 6, after V lost 5 bases and J lost 7 bases. CDR1 and CDR2 (germline): LNHDA, SQIVND (reference sequence). This CDR3 reads CASSQTSGSANEQFF. CDR3 in DNA: TGTGCCAGTAGTCAGACTAGCGGGAGTGCAAATGAGCAGTTCTTC.

This chain joins TRBV25-1 and TRBJ2-5; D may match TRBD1 or TRBD2 (5 bases each). The CDR3 contains 15 residues. V was pared by 6 bases and J by 5 bases, with 19 bases between. The germline V gene has CDR1 MGHDK and CDR2 SYGVNS. CDR3 in amino acids: CASSLYRDPTETQYF. CDR3 in DNA: TGTGCCAGCAGCTTATACCGGGACCCCACTGAGACCCAGTACTTC.

The chain combines TRBV5-1 with TRBJ2-2; perhaps TRBD2 as D (7 bases). The CDR3 has 15 residues. Germline CDR1 SGHRS, CDR2 YFSETQ. V shed 1 base and J shed 7 bases, with 14 bases lying between them. The CDR3 is CASSLLPGEGGELFF. The CDR3 DNA reads as TGCGCCAGCAGCTTGCTTCCAGGGGAGGGCGGGGAGCTGTTTTTT.

DNA of the CDR3: TGTGCCAGCTCACCACGGCCTAGCGGGAGTTACACAGATACGCAGTATTTT. Amino acids: CASSPRPSGSYTDTQYF. This chain uses TRBV18 with TRBJ2-3, with 10 bases that match TRBD2. The CDR3 covers 17 residues. The J segment lost 2 bases and the V segment lost 1 base, leaving 6 bases of the junction unmatched. Germline V lookup: CDR1 KGHSH, CDR2 LQKENI.

The V and J genes are TRBV30 and TRBJ1-3; possibly TRBD1 for D (5 bases). There are 12 residues in the CDR3. Per germline, CDR1 GTSNPN and CDR2 SVGIG (reference sequence). With 2 bases removed from V and 4 bases from J, the gap between germline ends came to 6 bases. CDR3 coding DNA: TGTGCCTGGAGTAGACAGGGAAACACCATATATTTT. Its translation is CAWSRQGNTIYF.

In regard to this clone: This same CDR3 is encoded by further DNA sequences in the sample. CDR3 amino acids: CASSVGPGGYNEQFF. CDR3 nucleotide sequence: TGTGCCAGCAGCGTAGGACCAGGCGGCTACAATGAGCAGTTCTTC. V usage is TRBV9 and J usage is TRBJ2-1, with D uncertain. CDR1 is SGDLS and CDR2 is YYNGEE in the germline V gene. Trimming pared 0 bases from V and 3 bases from J, leaving 10 bases between. This CDR3 has 15 amino acids.